These 8 T cell receptor beta chains were sequenced from one sample in a study of shared clonotypes between healthy human individuals. This table comes from immunoSEQ multiplex PCR, and its TCRdb copy is limited to in-frame clones, with some not included. The sample carries about 820,000 clones, about 92% recorded once. CD8 cells regarded as naive lacked CD45RO, were positively chosen for CCR7, and omitted terminally differentiated effector memory CD45RA+ cells. The specimen sequenced was naive CD8+ T cells sorted from blood. Every receptor here comes from a man aged 25-40 years in good health.

V is TRBV27 and J is TRBJ1-2, with 7 bases fitting TRBD1. The germline V gene has CDR1 MNHEY and CDR2 SMNVEV (reference sequence). The CDR3 spans 14 residues. After removal of 6 bases from V and 0 bases from J, the junction contained 4 bases not matched to a gene. The CDR3 DNA reads TGTGCCAGCAGCACAGGGGTTCCTAACTATGGCTACACCTTC. Translation gives CASSTGVPNYGYTF.

This rearrangement joins TRBV27 to TRBJ2-5, with TRBD2 matching over 13 bases. J lost 0 bases, V lost 8 bases, and 12 bases had no gene match. The CDR3 sequence is 18 residues long. The V gene's germline CDR1 is MNHEY and CDR2 SMNVEV (reference sequence). CDR3 coding DNA: TGTGCCAGCCAGGGGACTAGCGGGACCGCCCCGCACCAAGAGACCCAGTACTTC. It encodes CASQGTSGTAPHQETQYF.

This clone was observed a handful of times. Other DNA sequences within the sample encode an identical CDR3. The chain employs TRBV9 and TRBJ2-5; D is unresolved. The CDR3 runs to 13 residues. V lost 1 base and J 5 bases, leaving 9 bases between the germline ends. Germline CDR1 is SGDLS and CDR2 is YYNGEE. This CDR3 is CASSVRLGETQYF. CDR3 sequence (DNA): TGTGCCAGCAGCGTAAGATTGGGTGAGACCCAGTACTTC. The whole variable domain, filled in from reference TRBV9 and TRBJ2-5, reads DSGVTQTPKHLITATGQRVTLRCSPRSGDLSVYWYQQSLDQGLQFLIQYYNGEERAKGNILERFSAQQFPDLHSELNLSSLELGDSALYFCASSVRLGETQYFGPGTRLLVL.

This chain uses TRBV27 with TRBJ2-3; 7 nucleotides match TRBD2. CDR1 and CDR2 (germline): MNHEY, SMNVEV (reference sequence). The junction had 2 bases not matched to a gene; V was cut back by 4 bases and J by 4 bases. This CDR3 is 13 amino acids long. CDR3 in amino acids: CASSWGGPDTQYF. The CDR3 region has the DNA TGTGCCAGCAGTTGGGGGGGACCAGATACGCAGTATTTT.

Ten or more counts support this clone. CDR3 region: CASTKGSGHIYNEQFF. DNA of the CDR3: TGCGCCAGCACTAAAGGGTCGGGACACATCTACAATGAGCAGTTCTTC. V and J are TRBV4-1 and TRBJ2-1; D may be TRBD1 (6 bases). The CDR3 is made up of 16 amino acids. CDR1 MGHRA and CDR2 YSYEKL come from the germline V gene. Trimming stripped 7 bases from V and 3 bases from J, with 19 bases between.

In this sample, this clone turned up once. The chain is built from TRBV7-6 and TRBJ2-5; D not resolved. This CDR3 comprises 13 residues. Deletions cut 5 bases from V and 0 bases from J, with 7 bases between. CDR1 SGHVS and CDR2 FNYEAQ come from the germline V gene. For the CDR3, the DNA is TGTGCCAGCAGCCGGAACTACCAAGAGACCCAGTACTTC. Translation: CASSRNYQETQYF.

The CDR3 DNA reads TGTGCCAGCAGTTTATCGGAACCAGGGACCTCTTATTCCTACGAGCAGTACTTC. This gives the protein CASSLSEPGTSYSYEQYF. This chain links TRBV27 with TRBJ2-7; D tentatively reads TRBD1 or TRBD2 (5 bases each). CDR1 is MNHEY and CDR2 is SMNVEV in the germline V gene (reference sequence). The CDR3 runs to 18 residues. The V gene lost 0 bases and the J gene lost 1 base, with 19 bases spanning the gap.

The count of this clone is one. The chain recombines TRBV6-5 with TRBJ2-5; weak D call: TRBD2 (6 bases). V was trimmed by 3 bases and J by 5 bases, leaving 16 bases between them. CDR3 length equals 15 residues. Germline V gene sequence: CDR1 MNHEY, CDR2 SVGAGI. The CDR3 sequence is CASSYGGMGVETQYF. The CDR3 nucleotides are TGTGCCAGCAGTTATGGCGGGATGGGGGTCGAGACCCAGTACTTC.